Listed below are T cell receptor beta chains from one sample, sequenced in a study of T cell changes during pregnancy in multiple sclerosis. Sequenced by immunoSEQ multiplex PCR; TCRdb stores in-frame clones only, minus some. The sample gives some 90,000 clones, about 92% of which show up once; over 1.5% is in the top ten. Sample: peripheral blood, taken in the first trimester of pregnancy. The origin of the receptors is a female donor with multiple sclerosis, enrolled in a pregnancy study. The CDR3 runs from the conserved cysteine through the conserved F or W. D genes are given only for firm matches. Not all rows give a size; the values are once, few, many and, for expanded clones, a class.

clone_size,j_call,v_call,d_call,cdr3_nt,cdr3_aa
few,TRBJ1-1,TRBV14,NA,TGTGCCAGCAGCTCCCAAGCCGTAGAAGCTTTCTTT,CASSSQAVEAFF
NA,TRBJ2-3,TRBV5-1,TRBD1,TGCGCCAGCAGCCCGGGACAGGGCACAGATACGCAGTATTTT,CASSPGQGTDTQYF
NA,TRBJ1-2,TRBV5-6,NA,TGTGCCAGCAGCTTTCGTGGGACACTGGTTAATGGCTACACCTTC,CASSFRGTLVNGYTF
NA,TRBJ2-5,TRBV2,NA,TGTGCCAGCAGTGAACTGACAGTCCAAGAGACCCAGTACTTC,CASSELTVQETQYF
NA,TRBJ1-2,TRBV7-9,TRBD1,TGTGCCAGCAGCTTTGGTAGGGGGCAGGGAGGCTACACCTTC,CASSFGRGQGGYTF
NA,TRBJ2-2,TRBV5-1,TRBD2,TGCGCCAGCAGCTTGGCCGAGAAGGCGGGAGGCTTTTCGAACACCGGGGAGCTGTTTTTT,CASSLAEKAGGFSNTGELFF
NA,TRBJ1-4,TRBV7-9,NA,TGTGCCAGCACCGGAGGGACCAGGGTCAATGAAAAACTGTTTTTT,CASTGGTRVNEKLFF
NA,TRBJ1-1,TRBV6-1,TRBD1,TGTGCCAGCAGTGATCCAGGGACAGGGGGCCGAAACACTGAAGCTTTCTTT,CASSDPGTGGRNTEAFF
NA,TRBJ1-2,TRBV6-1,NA,TGTGCCAGCAGTGAAGGGTTAGCTAACTATGGCTACACCTTC,CASSEGLANYGYTF
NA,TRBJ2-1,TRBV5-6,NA,TGTGCCAGCAGCTTGGGCGGGACCGTCAATGAGCAGTTCTTC,CASSLGGTVNEQFF
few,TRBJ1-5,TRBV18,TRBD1,TGTGCCAGCTCGGGACCGACAGGGGGCAATCAGCCCCAGCATTTT,CASSGPTGGNQPQHF
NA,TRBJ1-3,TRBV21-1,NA,TGTGCCAGCAGCAAAAAGGCCAGGTTATTCTCTGGAAACACCATATATTTT,CASSKKARLFSGNTIYF
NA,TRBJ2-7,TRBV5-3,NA,TGTGCCAGGCGAACGGGTTCGTCCTACGAGCAGTACTTC,CARRTGSSYEQYF
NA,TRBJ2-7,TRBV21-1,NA,TGTGCCAGCAGCAAAGGGAATAGCGGGAGGGCTCTAACCTACGAGCAGTACTTC,CASSKGNSGRALTYEQYF
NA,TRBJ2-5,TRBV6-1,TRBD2,TGTGCCAGCAGTGAATCGGCCCGAGGGGGACTAGCGGGAAGAAGGAGGGAGACCCAGTACTTC,CASSESARGGLAGRRRETQYF
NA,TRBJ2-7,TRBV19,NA,TGTGCCAGTAGTCAGGGTTACGAGCAGTACTTC,CASSQGYEQYF
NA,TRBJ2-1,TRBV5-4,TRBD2,TGTGCCAGCAGCTTGCCGATTGTAGCGGGAGGGTACAATGAGCAGTTCTTC,CASSLPIVAGGYNEQFF
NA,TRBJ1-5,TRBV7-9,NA,TGTGCCAGCAGCTTAGAGGGGAATAGCAATCAGCCCCAGCATTTT,CASSLEGNSNQPQHF
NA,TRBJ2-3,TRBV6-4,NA,TGTGCCAGCAGTGCGGGAGCCACAGATACGCAGTATTTT,CASSAGATDTQYF
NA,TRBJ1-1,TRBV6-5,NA,TGTGCCAGCAGTTACTCTAGCAGGGGAAGGACTGAAGCTTTCTTT,CASSYSSRGRTEAFF
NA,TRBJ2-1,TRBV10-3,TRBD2,TGTGCCATCAGTGAGTCGAATATAGCGGGGATGAGCTCCTACAATGAGCAGTTCTTC,CAISESNIAGMSSYNEQFF
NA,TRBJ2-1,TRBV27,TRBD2,TGTGCCAGCGGCCCGATAGCGGGAGGGCCCGATGAGCAGTTCTTC,CASGPIAGGPDEQFF
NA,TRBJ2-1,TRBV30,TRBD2,TGTGCCTGGATGGGACTAGCGGGCTGGAGCTCCTACAATGAGCAGTTCTTC,CAWMGLAGWSSYNEQFF
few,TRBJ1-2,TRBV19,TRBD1,TGTGCCAGTACCCCTCAGGGGGCGGCTGGCTACACCTTC,CASTPQGAAGYTF
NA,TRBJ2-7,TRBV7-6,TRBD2,TGTGCCAGCAGCTTAGCGGGACTAGCGATCGAGCAGTACTTC,CASSLAGLAIEQYF
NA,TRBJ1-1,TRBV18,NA,TGTGCCAGCTCACCGGCTCAGGGCATGAACACTGAAGCTTTCTTT,CASSPAQGMNTEAFF
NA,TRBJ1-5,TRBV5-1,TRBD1,TGCGCCAGCAGCTCGCACGGGACAGATAGCAATCAGCCCCAGCATTTT,CASSSHGTDSNQPQHF
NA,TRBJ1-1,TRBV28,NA,TGTGCCACCTGCTCCGGCAGGATGAACACTGAAGCTTTCTTT,CATCSGRMNTEAFF
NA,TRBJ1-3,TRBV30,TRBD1,TGTGCCTGGAGTGTTGGGGAACAGGGGACGGCCGGAAACACCATATATTTT,CAWSVGEQGTAGNTIYF